This TCR beta chain came from a study of T cell changes during pregnancy in multiple sclerosis. Germline V gives CDR1 MGHDK, CDR2 SYGVNS. The CDR3 consists of 17 residues. The V end lost 2 bases, the J end lost 3 bases, and 17 bases lay between the germline ends. The protocol was immunoSEQ multiplex PCR, while the TCRdb copy is restricted to in-frame clones and leaves out a portion. The sample lists tens of thousands of clones, about 91% seen once, with around 5.2% in the top ten. This chain links TRBV25-1 with TRBJ1-5, with D possibly being TRBD1 (6 bases). The receptor was derived from a female donor with multiple sclerosis, enrolled in a pregnancy study. Sequenced here: CD8+ T cells from peripheral blood mononuclear cells, sampled before pregnancy. The CDR3 protein is CASSEEKGTGINQPQHF. DNA of the CDR3: TGTGCCAGCAGTGAAGAGAAAGGAACAGGGATCAATCAGCCCCAGCATTTT.